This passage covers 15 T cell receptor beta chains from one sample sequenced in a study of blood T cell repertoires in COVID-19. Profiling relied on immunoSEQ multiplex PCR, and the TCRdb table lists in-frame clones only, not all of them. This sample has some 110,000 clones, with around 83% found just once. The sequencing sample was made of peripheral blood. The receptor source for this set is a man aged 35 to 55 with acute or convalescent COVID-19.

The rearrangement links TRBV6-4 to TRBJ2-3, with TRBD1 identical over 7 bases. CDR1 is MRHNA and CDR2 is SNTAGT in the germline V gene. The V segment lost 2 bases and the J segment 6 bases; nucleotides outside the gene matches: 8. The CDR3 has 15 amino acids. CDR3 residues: CASSDQEGGYDTQYF. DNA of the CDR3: TGTGCCAGCAGTGACCAGGAAGGGGGCTATGATACGCAGTATTTT.

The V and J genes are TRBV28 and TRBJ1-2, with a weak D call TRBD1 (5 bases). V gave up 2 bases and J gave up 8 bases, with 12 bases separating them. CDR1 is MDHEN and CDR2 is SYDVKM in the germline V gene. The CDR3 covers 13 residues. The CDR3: CASSLGQGMGYTF. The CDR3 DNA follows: TGTGCCAGCAGTTTAGGCCAGGGAATGGGCTACACCTTC.

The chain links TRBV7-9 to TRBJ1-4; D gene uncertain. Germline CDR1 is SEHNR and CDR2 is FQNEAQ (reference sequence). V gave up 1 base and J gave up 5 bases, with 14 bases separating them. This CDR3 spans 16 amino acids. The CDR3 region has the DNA TGTGCCAGCAGCTTAGGTATAGGTACAGAGAATGAAAAACTGTTTTTT. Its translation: CASSLGIGTENEKLFF.

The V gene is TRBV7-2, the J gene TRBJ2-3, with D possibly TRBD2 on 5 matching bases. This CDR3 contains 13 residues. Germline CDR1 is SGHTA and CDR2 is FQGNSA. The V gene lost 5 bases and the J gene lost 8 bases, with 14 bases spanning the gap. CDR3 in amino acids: CASSPGVRGTQYF. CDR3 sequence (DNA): TGTGCCAGCAGCCCAGGTGTTCGGGGTACGCAGTATTTT. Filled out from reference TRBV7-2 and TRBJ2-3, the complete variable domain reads GAGVSQSPSNKVTEKGKDVELRCDPISGHTALYWYRQSLGQGLEFLIYFQGNSAPDKSGLPSDRFSAERTGGSVSTLTIQRTQQEDSAVYLCASSPGVRGTQYFGPGTRLTVL.

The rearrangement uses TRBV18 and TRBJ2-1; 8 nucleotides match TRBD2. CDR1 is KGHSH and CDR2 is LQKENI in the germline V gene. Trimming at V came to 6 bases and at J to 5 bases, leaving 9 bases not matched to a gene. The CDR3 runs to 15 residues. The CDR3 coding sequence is TGTGCCAGCTCCCCCTCGGCGGGAGGCGACAATGAGCAGTTCTTC. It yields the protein CASSPSAGGDNEQFF. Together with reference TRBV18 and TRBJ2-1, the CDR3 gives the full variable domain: NAGVMQNPRHLVRRRGQEARLRCSPMKGHSHVYWYRQLPEEGLKFMVYLQKENIIDESGMPKERFSAEFPKEGPSILRIQQVVRGDSAAYFCASSPSAGGDNEQFFGPGTRLTVL.

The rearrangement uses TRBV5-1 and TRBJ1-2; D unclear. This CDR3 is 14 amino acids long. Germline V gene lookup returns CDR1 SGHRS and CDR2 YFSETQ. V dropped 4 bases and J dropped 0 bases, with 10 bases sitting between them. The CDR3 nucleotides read TGCGCCAGCAGCCCGAGCACTACTAACTATGGCTACACCTTC. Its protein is CASSPSTTNYGYTF.

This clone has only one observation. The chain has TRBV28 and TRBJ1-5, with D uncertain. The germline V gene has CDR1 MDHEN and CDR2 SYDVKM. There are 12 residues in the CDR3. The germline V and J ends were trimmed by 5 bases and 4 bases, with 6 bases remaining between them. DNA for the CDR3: TGTGCCAGCAGTGTCCTAAATCAGCCCCAGCATTTT. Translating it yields CASSVLNQPQHF.

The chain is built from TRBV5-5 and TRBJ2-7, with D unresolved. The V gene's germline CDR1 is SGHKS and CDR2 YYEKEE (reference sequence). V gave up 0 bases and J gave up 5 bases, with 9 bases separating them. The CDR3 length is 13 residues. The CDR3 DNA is TGTGCCAGCAGCTTGGACAGCTTAAACGAGCAGTACTTC. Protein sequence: CASSLDSLNEQYF.

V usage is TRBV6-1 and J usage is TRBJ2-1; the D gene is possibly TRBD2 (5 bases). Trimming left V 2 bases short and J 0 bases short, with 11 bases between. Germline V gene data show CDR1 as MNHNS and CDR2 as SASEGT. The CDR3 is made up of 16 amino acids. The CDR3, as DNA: TGTGCCAGCAGTGAACCTAAAGGGAGCTCCTACAATGAGCAGTTCTTC. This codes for CASSEPKGSSYNEQFF.

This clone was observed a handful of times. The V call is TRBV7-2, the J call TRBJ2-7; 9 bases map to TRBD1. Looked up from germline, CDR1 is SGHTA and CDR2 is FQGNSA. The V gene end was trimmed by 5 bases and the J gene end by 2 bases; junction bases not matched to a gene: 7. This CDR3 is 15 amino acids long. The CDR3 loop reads CASSPDTGGPYEQYF. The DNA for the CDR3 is TGTGCCAGCAGCCCCGACACAGGGGGCCCCTACGAGCAGTACTTC.

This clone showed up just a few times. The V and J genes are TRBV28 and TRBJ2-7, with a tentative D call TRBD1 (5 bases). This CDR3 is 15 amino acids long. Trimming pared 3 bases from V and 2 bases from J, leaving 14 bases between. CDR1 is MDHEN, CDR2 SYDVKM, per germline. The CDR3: CASSFRTLTPYEQYF. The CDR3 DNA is TGTGCCAGCAGTTTCAGGACATTAACACCCTACGAGCAGTACTTC.

Here the CDR3 DNA reads TGTGCCAGCACCAAGACAGGGGGCCAAGAGACCCAGTACTTC. It codes for CASTKTGGQETQYF. V gene TRBV5-5 combines with J gene TRBJ2-5; 9 nucleotides align to TRBD1. With V trimmed by 6 bases and J by 1 base, 4 bases remained unmatched. The CDR3 length is 14 residues. Per the germline V gene, CDR1 is SGHKS and CDR2 is YYEKEE (reference sequence).

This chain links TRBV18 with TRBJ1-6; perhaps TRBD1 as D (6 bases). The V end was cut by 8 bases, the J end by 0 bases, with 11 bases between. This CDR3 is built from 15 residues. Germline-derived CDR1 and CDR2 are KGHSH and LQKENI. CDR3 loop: CASRQDSSYNSPLHF. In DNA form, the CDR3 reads TGTGCCAGCCGGCAGGACAGCTCCTATAATTCACCCCTCCACTTT.

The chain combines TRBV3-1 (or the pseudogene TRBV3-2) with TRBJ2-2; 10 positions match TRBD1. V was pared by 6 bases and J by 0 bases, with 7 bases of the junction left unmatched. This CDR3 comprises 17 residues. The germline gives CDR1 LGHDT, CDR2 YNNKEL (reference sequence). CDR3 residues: CASSHAGTGANTGELFF. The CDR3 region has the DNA TGTGCCAGCAGTCACGCCGGGACAGGGGCGAACACCGGGGAGCTGTTTTTT.

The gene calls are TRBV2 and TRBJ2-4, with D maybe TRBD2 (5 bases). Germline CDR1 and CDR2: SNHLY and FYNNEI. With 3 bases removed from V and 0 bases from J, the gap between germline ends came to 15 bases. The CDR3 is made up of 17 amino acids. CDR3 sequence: CASSDPRETVAKNIQYF. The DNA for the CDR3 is TGTGCCAGCAGTGATCCAAGGGAGACGGTAGCCAAAAACATTCAGTACTTC.